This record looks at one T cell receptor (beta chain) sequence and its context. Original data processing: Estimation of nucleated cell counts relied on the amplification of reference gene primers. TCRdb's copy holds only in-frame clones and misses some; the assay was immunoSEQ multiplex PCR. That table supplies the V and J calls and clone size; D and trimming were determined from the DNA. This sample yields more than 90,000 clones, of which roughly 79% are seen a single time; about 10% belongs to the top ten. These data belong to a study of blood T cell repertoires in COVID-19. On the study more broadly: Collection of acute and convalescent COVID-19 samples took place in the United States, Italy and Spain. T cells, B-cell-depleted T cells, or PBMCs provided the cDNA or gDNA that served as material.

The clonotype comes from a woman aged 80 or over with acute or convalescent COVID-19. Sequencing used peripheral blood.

The CDR3 protein is CASSSDQPQHF. CDR3 sequence (DNA): TGTGCCAGCAGCTCAGATCAGCCCCAGCATTTT. V usage is TRBV28 and J usage is TRBJ1-5; the D is unclear. Trimming took 6 bases from V and 5 from J, leaving 5 bases between them. The germline V gene encodes CDR1 MDHEN and CDR2 SYDVKM. This CDR3 is 11 amino acids long. Full variable domain (remainder filled in from reference TRBV28 and TRBJ1-5): DVKVTQSSRYLVKRTGEKVFLECVQDMDHENMFWYRQDPGLGLRLIYFSYDVKMKEKGDIPEGYSVSREKKERFSLILESASTNQTSMYLCASSSDQPQHFGDGTRLSIL.